The clone carrying this TCR beta chain was seen a single time. Produced via immunoSEQ multiplex PCR; TCRdb's table is partial and in-frame only. The sample lists tens of thousands of clones, roughly 84% occurring once. This CDR3 is built from 16 residues. The germline gives CDR1 LNHDA, CDR2 SQIVND (reference sequence). Trimming removed 2 bases at V and 3 bases at J, with 13 bases between. This entry comes from a study of blood T cell repertoires in COVID-19. For the study at large: COVID-19 samples, acute and convalescent, were from the United States, Italy and Spain. In each case, the material was cDNA or gDNA derived from T cells, B-cell-depleted T cells, or PBMCs.

The chain carries TRBV19 and TRBJ1-4; D not certain. Sequencing was done on a sample of peripheral blood. The sequence came from a man in his fifties or sixties with acute or convalescent COVID-19. CDR3: CASSISPSKSNEKLFF. The CDR3 DNA reads TGTGCCAGTAGTATATCACCCTCTAAATCTAATGAAAAACTGTTTTTT.